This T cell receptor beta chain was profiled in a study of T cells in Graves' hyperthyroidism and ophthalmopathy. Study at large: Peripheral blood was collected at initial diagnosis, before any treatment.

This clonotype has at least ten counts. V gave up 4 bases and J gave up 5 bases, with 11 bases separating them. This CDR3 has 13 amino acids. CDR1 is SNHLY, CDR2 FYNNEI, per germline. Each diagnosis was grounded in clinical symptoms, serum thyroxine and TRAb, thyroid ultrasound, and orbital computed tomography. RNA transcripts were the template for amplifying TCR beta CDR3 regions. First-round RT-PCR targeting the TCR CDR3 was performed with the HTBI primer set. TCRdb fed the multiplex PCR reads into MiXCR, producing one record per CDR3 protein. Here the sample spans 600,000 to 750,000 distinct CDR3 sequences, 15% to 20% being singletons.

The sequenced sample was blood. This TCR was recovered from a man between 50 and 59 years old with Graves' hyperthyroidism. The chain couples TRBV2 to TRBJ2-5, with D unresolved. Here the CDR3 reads CASSASFGETQYF. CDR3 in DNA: TGTGCCAGCAGTGCCAGTTTTGGGGAGACCCAGTACTTC. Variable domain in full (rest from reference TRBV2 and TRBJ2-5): EPEVTQTPSHQVTQMGQEVILRCVPISNHLYFYWYRQILGQKVEFLVSFYNNEISEKSEIFDDQFSVERPDGSNFTLKIRSTKLEDSAMYFCASSASFGETQYFGPGTRLLVL.